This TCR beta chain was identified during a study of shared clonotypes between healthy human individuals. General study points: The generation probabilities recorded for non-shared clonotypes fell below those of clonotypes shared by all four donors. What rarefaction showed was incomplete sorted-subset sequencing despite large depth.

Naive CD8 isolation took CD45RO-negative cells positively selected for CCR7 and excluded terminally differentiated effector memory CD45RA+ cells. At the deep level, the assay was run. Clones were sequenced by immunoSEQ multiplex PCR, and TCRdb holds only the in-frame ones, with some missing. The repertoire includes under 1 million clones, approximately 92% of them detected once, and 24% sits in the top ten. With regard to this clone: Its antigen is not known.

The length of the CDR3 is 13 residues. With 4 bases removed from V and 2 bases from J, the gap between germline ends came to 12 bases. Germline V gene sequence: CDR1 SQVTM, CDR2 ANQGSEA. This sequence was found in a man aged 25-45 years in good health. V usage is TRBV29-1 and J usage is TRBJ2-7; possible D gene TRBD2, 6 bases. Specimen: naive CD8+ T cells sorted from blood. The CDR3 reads CSVGGEVTYEQYF. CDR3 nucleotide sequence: TGCAGCGTTGGCGGGGAAGTAACCTACGAGCAGTACTTC.